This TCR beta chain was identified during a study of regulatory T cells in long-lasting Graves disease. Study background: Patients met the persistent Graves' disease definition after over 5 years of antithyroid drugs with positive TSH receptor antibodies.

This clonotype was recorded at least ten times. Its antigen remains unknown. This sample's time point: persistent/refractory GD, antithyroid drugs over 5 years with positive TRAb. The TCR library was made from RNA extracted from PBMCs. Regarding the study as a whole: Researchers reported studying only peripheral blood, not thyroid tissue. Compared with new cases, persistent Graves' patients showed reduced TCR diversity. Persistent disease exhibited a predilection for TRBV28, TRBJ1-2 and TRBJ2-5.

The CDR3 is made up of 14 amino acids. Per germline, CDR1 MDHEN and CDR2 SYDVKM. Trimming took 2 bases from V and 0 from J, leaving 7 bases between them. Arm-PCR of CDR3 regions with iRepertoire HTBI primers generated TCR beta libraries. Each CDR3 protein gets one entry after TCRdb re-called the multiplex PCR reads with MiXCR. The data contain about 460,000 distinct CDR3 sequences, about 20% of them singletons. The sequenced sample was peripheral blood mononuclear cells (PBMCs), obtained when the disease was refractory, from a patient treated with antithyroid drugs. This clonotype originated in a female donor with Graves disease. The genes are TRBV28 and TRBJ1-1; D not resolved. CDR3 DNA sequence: TGTGCCAGCAGTTTACACACGTTGAACACTGAAGCTTTCTTT. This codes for CASSLHTLNTEAFF.